Following are 25 T cell receptor beta chains from one sample sequenced in a study of CD8 T cells in ankylosing spondylitis. TCRdb re-called the 5' RACE reads through MiXCR, storing one row per CDR3 protein. The sample has under 120,000 distinct CDR3 sequences, 24% seen once; the top ten hold about 12%. Input material: synovial fluid, either unsorted or a sorted T cell fraction (not recorded which). The receptor source for this set is a male donor with ankylosing spondylitis.

The chain links TRBV18 to TRBJ2-1; 11 nucleotides match TRBD2. The J segment lost 5 bases and the V segment lost 6 bases, leaving 12 bases of the junction unmatched. In germline, CDR1 is KGHSH, CDR2 LQKENI. The CDR3 spans 17 residues. CDR3: CASSQITLAGADNEQFF. The CDR3 nucleotides are TGTGCCAGCTCGCAAATTACACTAGCGGGAGCCGACAATGAGCAGTTCTTC.

This clonotype was counted at least ten times. The CDR3: CASSYSSPNTEAFF. CDR3 bases: TGTGCCAGCAGTTACTCCAGCCCGAACACTGAAGCTTTCTTT. The chain joins TRBV6-5 to TRBJ1-1; D remains unclear. V lost 0 bases, J lost 1 base, and 6 bases lay in between. CDR3 length: 14 amino acids. Germline CDR1 is MNHEY and CDR2 is SVGAGI.

The chain links TRBV2 to TRBJ1-2; unclear D gene. V gave up 1 base and J gave up 0 bases, with 12 bases separating them. This CDR3 is 16 amino acids long. Germline CDR1 reads SNHLY; CDR2 reads FYNNEI. CDR3 in amino acids: CASSEVGGVSNYGYTF. The DNA for the CDR3 is TGTGCCAGCAGTGAAGTGGGTGGGGTCTCTAACTATGGCTACACCTTC.

This chain uses TRBV20-1 with TRBJ2-3; D gene uncertain. Germline V gene data show CDR1 as DFQATT and CDR2 as SNEGSKA (reference sequence). Deletions cut 2 bases from V and 4 bases from J, with 10 bases between. This CDR3 is built from 13 residues. As DNA, the CDR3 is TGCAGTGCTAGAATTCCCGGACCAGATACGCAGTATTTT. This gives the protein CSARIPGPDTQYF.

The V call is TRBV4-1, the J call TRBJ2-2; 7 bases are a match to TRBD1. The junction had 7 bases not matched to a gene; V was cut back by 4 bases and J by 5 bases. Germline CDR1 and CDR2: MGHRA and YSYEKL. The CDR3 length is 15 residues. DNA for the CDR3: TGCGCCAGCAGCCCCGGGACAGTGGAAACCGGGGAGCTGTTTTTT. Amino acid sequence: CASSPGTVETGELFF.

The chain carries TRBV7-9 and TRBJ2-2; perhaps TRBD1 as D (6 bases). Germline CDR1 reads SEHNR; CDR2 reads FQNEAQ (reference sequence). This CDR3 has 16 residues. V lost 2 bases, J lost 2 bases, and 12 bases lay in between. This chain's CDR3 is CASSLNLQGNTGELFF. Here the CDR3 DNA reads TGTGCCAGCAGCTTAAATCTACAGGGAAACACCGGGGAGCTGTTTTTT.

J is TRBJ2-7 and V is TRBV6-1; D tentatively fits TRBD1 or TRBD2 (5 bases each). Trimming took 1 base from V and 5 from J, leaving 12 bases between them. CDR1 MNHNS and CDR2 SASEGT come from the germline V gene. The CDR3 totals 14 residues. CDR3 in amino acids: CASSEEGYGNEQYF. The DNA of the CDR3 is TGTGCCAGCAGTGAAGAGGGGTACGGGAACGAGCAGTACTTC.

This clonotype was seen a handful of times. The rearrangement joins TRBV20-1 to TRBJ2-1; D gene uncertain. Germline-derived CDR1 and CDR2 are DFQATT and SNEGSKA (reference sequence). The CDR3 sequence is 12 residues long. Trimming removed 4 bases from V and 5 bases from J, with 9 bases in between. The CDR3: CSATGSHNEQFF. The CDR3 coding sequence is TGCAGTGCTACCGGGTCTCACAATGAGCAGTTCTTC.

The chain links TRBV12-3 or TRBV12-4 to TRBJ2-2; 9 bases agree with TRBD1. This CDR3 region has 14 residues. V dropped 6 bases and J dropped 2; count of bases not matched to a gene: 1. The CDR3, as DNA: TGTGCCAGCAGGACAGGGGGAAACACCGGGGAGCTGTTTTTT. This gives the protein CASRTGGNTGELFF.

This chain uses TRBV5-1 with TRBJ2-3; the D is unclear. In germline, CDR1 is SGHRS, CDR2 YFSETQ. The CDR3 consists of 14 residues. V was cut by 1 base and J by 3 bases, with 9 bases left in between. The CDR3 DNA reads TGCGCCAGCAGCTTGCCAGATCTTACAGATACGCAGTATTTT. This translates into CASSLPDLTDTQYF.

This clonotype was observed once. The CDR3 nucleotides are TGTGCCAGCAGCCTCCGACAGGGCCCCTACGAGCAGTACGTC. Its protein product is CASSLRQGPYEQYV. The chain joins TRBV7-8 to TRBJ2-7, with 7 bases matching TRBD1. The CDR3 consists of 14 residues. V lost 5 bases, J lost 2 bases, and 6 bases stayed unmatched. Germline assignment: CDR1 SGHVS and CDR2 FQNEAQ.

This clonotype was counted many times. CDR3 DNA sequence: TGTGCCAGCAGCTTCGTAGGGCCCGGCACAGATACGCAGTATTTT. Protein: CASSFVGPGTDTQYF. This chain connects TRBV7-2 to TRBJ2-3; D gene ambiguous. The CDR3 is made up of 15 amino acids. From germline, CDR1 is SGHTA and CDR2 FQGNSA. Trimming shortened V by 3 bases and J by 1 base, and 11 bases separated the two germline ends.

The CDR3 DNA follows: TGTGCCAGCTCACCACCGGACAGCTATCAGCCCCAGCATTTT. Translation gives CASSPPDSYQPQHF. The V and J genes are TRBV18 and TRBJ1-5, with D perhaps TRBD1 (6 bases). Germline V lookup: CDR1 KGHSH, CDR2 LQKENI. V was shortened by 0 bases and J by 5 bases, with 8 bases between the two germline ends. This CDR3 is 14 amino acids long.

There are many counts of this clonotype. CDR3 sequence: CAWTRTGGNTIYF. CDR3 coding DNA: TGTGCCTGGACTCGGACTGGTGGAAACACCATATATTTT. The genes are TRBV30 and TRBJ1-3; D call uncertain. The germline gives CDR1 GTSNPN, CDR2 SVGIG (reference sequence). Trimming cost V 4 bases and J 3 bases, with 10 bases left between them. The CDR3 spans 13 residues.

The V call is TRBV20-1, the J call TRBJ2-1; D is unresolved. Trimming cost V 6 bases and J 5 bases, with 5 bases left between them. Germline loops: CDR1 DFQATT, CDR2 SNEGSKA (reference sequence). The CDR3 length is 10 residues. The CDR3 DNA reads TGCAGTGCCCACAACAATGAGCAGTTCTTC. Protein sequence: CSAHNNEQFF.

This clonotype was detected a few times. This chain connects TRBV3-1 to TRBJ2-2, with a weak D call TRBD2 (6 bases). The CDR3 length is 14 residues. The V and J ends lost 7 bases and 6 bases respectively, with 15 bases between them. Germline values: CDR1 LGHDT, CDR2 YNNKEL (reference sequence). DNA for the CDR3: TGTGCCAGCACCATCAGTAGCGGTGCCGGGGAGCTGTTTTTT. Its protein is CASTISSGAGELFF.

There are many counts of this clonotype. This rearrangement joins TRBV20-1 to TRBJ1-1, with a weak D call TRBD1 (5 bases). There are 11 residues in the CDR3. V shed 5 bases and J shed 4 bases, with 8 bases lying between them. The germline V gene encodes CDR1 DFQATT and CDR2 SNEGSKA (reference sequence). CDR3: CSAPRGTEAFF. The CDR3 DNA follows: TGCAGTGCTCCGAGGGGCACTGAAGCTTTCTTT.

The chain uses TRBV19 and TRBJ1-5, with D unresolved. CDR3 length: 14 amino acids. V was pared by 1 base and J by 3 bases, with 7 bases between. Germline-derived CDR1 and CDR2 are LNHDA and SQIVND (reference sequence). CDR3 DNA sequence: TGTGCCAGTAGTATAGTTGTGCCCAATCAGCCCCAGCATTTT. Its translation: CASSIVVPNQPQHF.

With regard to this clonotype: A much larger clone differs by one base, so this may be a read error. The chain employs TRBV12-3 or TRBV12-4 and TRBJ1-1; possibly TRBD1 for D (6 bases). This CDR3 has 14 residues. V shed 3 bases and J shed 1 base, with 9 bases lying between them. This chain's CDR3 is CASSLETGNTEAFF. In nucleotides, the CDR3 is TGTGCCAGCAGTTTGGAGACAGGGAACACTGAAGCTTTCTTT.

The table lists this clonotype with many counts. This rearrangement joins TRBV5-1 to TRBJ1-1; D perhaps matches TRBD1 (5 bases). CDR1 SGHRS and CDR2 YFSETQ come from the germline V gene. The CDR3 is made up of 16 amino acids. V lost 0 bases to trimming and J lost 6 bases, with 18 bases between them. The CDR3 here is CASSLVPNGGSAEAFF. CDR3 nucleotide sequence: TGCGCCAGCAGCTTGGTCCCAAACGGGGGAAGCGCTGAAGCTTTCTTT.

The chain has TRBV3-1 and TRBJ2-3, with D perhaps matching TRBD2 (6 bases). The ends were cut back, 3 bases at V and 0 bases at J, with 10 bases in the middle. CDR1 is LGHDT and CDR2 is YNNKEL in the germline V gene (reference sequence). CDR3 size: 15 residues. The CDR3 nucleotides are TGTGCCAGCAGCCACCGGGAGCCCAGCACAGATACGCAGTATTTT. Amino acid sequence: CASSHREPSTDTQYF.

In its sample, this clonotype is medium-sized. The chain employs TRBV4-2 and TRBJ2-1, with a weak D call TRBD2 (5 bases). CDR1 LGHNA and CDR2 YNFKEQ come from the germline V gene. The CDR3 contains 18 residues. Trimming removed 0 bases from V and 0 bases from J, with 15 bases in between. The CDR3: CASSQDPNLRVSYNEQFF. The CDR3 DNA reads TGTGCCAGCAGCCAAGATCCCAACCTGCGGGTCTCCTACAATGAGCAGTTCTTC.

The chain employs TRBV5-8 and TRBJ2-1, with D unclear. V was shortened by 4 bases and J by 9 bases, with 14 bases between the two germline ends. CDR3 length equals 13 residues. In germline, CDR1 is SGHTS, CDR2 YDEGEE. The CDR3 loop is CASSLRLWSEQFF. CDR3 DNA: TGTGCCAGCAGCCTGAGGTTGTGGTCTGAGCAGTTCTTC.

V gene TRBV24-1 combines with J gene TRBJ2-1; D unclear. Trimming removed 6 bases at V and 10 bases at J, with 9 bases between. Per germline, CDR1 KGHDR and CDR2 SFDVKD. This CDR3 spans 11 amino acids. This chain's CDR3 is CATSTTVEQFF. In DNA, the CDR3 is TGTGCCACCAGTACAACAGTGGAGCAGTTCTTC.

The chain recombines TRBV18 with TRBJ1-1; TRBD1 matches at 8 bases. The V gene's germline CDR1 is KGHSH and CDR2 LQKENI. CDR3 size: 14 residues. After removal of 6 bases from V and 5 bases from J, the junction contained 8 bases not matched to a gene. CDR3 sequence: CASSHQGARTEAFF. The CDR3 nucleotides read TGTGCCAGCTCCCACCAGGGGGCTCGGACTGAAGCTTTCTTT.